Sequencing of this TCR beta chain was carried out in a study of T cells in Graves' hyperthyroidism and ophthalmopathy. This CDR3 contains 15 residues. Deletions cut 3 bases from V and 4 bases from J, with 15 bases between. In germline, CDR1 is ENHRY, CDR2 SYGVKD. It was RNA transcripts that yielded the amplified TCR beta CDR3 regions. An initial round of RT-PCR targeting the TCR CDR3 relied on the HTBI primer set. From the multiplex PCR reads, TCRdb called clonotypes with MiXCR, one entry per CDR3 protein. The profile covers a few hundred thousand distinct CDR3 sequences, with 46% appearing a single time and approximately 8.4% taken by the ten largest. This clonotype came up a few times.

The genes are TRBV10-3 and TRBJ2-5, with D possibly TRBD2 on 6 matching bases. The sequencing sample was made of peripheral blood or thyroid tissue (not recorded which). This clonotype was obtained from a woman younger than 35 with Graves' hyperthyroidism. CDR3 sequence (DNA): TGTGCCATCAGTGATGGTCAGGGAGGAAGAGAGACCCAGTACTTC. It translates to CAISDGQGGRETQYF.